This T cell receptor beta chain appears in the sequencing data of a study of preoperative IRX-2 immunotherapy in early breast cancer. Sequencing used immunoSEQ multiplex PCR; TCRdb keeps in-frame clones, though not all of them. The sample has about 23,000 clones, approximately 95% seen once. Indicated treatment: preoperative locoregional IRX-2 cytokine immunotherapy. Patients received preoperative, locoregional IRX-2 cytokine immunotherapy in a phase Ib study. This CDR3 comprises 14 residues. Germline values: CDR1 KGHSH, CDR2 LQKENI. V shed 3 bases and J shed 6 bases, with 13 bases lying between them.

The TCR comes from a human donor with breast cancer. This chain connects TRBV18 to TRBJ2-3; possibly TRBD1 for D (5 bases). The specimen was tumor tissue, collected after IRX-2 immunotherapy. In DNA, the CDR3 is TGTGCCAGCTCACCGGTAGGGGCCTACGATACGCAGTATTTT. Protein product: CASSPVGAYDTQYF.